These 28 T cell receptor beta chains originate from one sample sequenced in a study of cytomegalovirus exposure and HLA in healthy donors. Vbeta (60) and Jbeta (13) primers were used in the PCR. Sequenced by immunoSEQ multiplex PCR; TCRdb stores in-frame clones only, minus some. The data hold about 160,000 clones, with approximately 88% observed a single time. The sequenced sample was PBMCs. The receptors derive from a man aged 25-40 years in good health and CMV-seronegative.

This chain links TRBV14 with TRBJ2-7; TRBD1 aligns across 7 bases. This CDR3 comprises 15 residues. J lost 2 bases, V lost 0 bases, and 4 bases had no gene match. CDR1 SGHDN and CDR2 FVKESK come from the germline V gene. CDR3 protein: CASSQDLDRTYEQYF. The CDR3 coding sequence is TGTGCCAGCAGCCAAGATCTGGACAGGACCTACGAGCAGTACTTC.

This chain connects TRBV30 to TRBJ2-7; D might be TRBD2 (6 bases). The ends were cut back, 0 bases at V and 6 bases at J, with 15 bases in the middle. Germline CDR1 reads GTSNPN; CDR2 reads SVGIG (reference sequence). The CDR3 length is 14 residues. The CDR3 coding sequence is TGTGCCTGGAGTGTAAATCGGCGGCGGGGCGAGCAGTACTTC. Protein: CAWSVNRRRGEQYF. The full variable domain, its missing parts supplied by reference TRBV30 and TRBJ2-7, is SQTIHQWPATLVQPVGSPLSLECTVEGTSNPNLYWYRQAAGRGLQLLFYSVGIGQISSEVPQNLSASRPQDRQFILSSKKLLLSDSGFYLCAWSVNRRRGEQYFGPGTRLTVT.

V usage is TRBV10-3 and J usage is TRBJ2-1; D possibly corresponds to TRBD1 (7 bases). The germline V gene has CDR1 ENHRY and CDR2 SYGVKD. Deletions cut 6 bases from V and 7 bases from J, with 22 bases between. This CDR3 has 16 amino acids. CDR3 loop: CAISQGGISPGNEQFF. CDR3 nucleotide sequence: TGTGCCATCAGCCAGGGGGGTATCTCTCCGGGGAATGAGCAGTTCTTC.

This clone was observed once. The junction and the germline gene differ at one end; a read error may be behind it. J is TRBJ2-5 and V is TRBV5-1; D perhaps matches TRBD1 (6 bases). This CDR3 is 17 amino acids long. The germline V gene encodes CDR1 SGHRS and CDR2 YFSETQ. The CDR3 DNA reads as TGCGCCAGCAGCTTGGAGAGCGGCAGGGGTATCCAAGGGACCCAGTACTTC. Its translation: CASSLESGRGIQGTQYF. Based on the CDR3 plus reference TRBV5-1 and TRBJ2-5, the full variable domain is KAGVTQTPRYLIKTRGQQVTLSCSPISGHRSVSWYQQTPGQGLQFLFEYFSETQRNKGNFPGRFSGRQFSNSRSEMNVSTLELGDSALYLCASSLESGRGIQGTQYFGPGTRLLVL.

The V and J genes are TRBV6-1 and TRBJ2-7; maybe TRBD1 (5 bases). Germline CDR1 is MNHNS and CDR2 is SASEGT. The CDR3 totals 13 residues. Deletions cut 5 bases from V and 0 bases from J, with 8 bases between. This chain's CDR3 is CASSPTGSYEQYF. CDR3 DNA: TGTGCCAGCAGTCCTACAGGCTCCTACGAGCAGTACTTC.

The chain combines TRBV6-5 with TRBJ1-1; D not certain. The CDR3 spans 15 residues. V lost 5 bases and J lost 3, with 16 bases in between. Germline-derived CDR1 and CDR2 are MNHEY and SVGAGI. The CDR3 nucleotides read TGTGCCAGCAGTCCAACCGGGAATGGAGACACTGAAGCTTTCTTT. It is translated as CASSPTGNGDTEAFF.

The chain is built from TRBV28 and TRBJ2-7, with 9 bases fitting TRBD1. With V trimmed by 6 bases and J by 2 bases, 8 bases remained unmatched. The CDR3 spans 15 residues. Germline loops: CDR1 MDHEN, CDR2 SYDVKM. CDR3 sequence reads: CASRKGQGMTYEQYF. CDR3 DNA sequence: TGTGCCAGCAGGAAAGGACAGGGGATGACCTACGAGCAGTACTTC.

The V call is TRBV28, the J call TRBJ2-1, with 8 bases aligning to TRBD1. The trim removed 6 bases at V and 3 bases at J, leaving 10 bases unmatched. The CDR3 consists of 16 residues. Germline CDR1 is MDHEN and CDR2 is SYDVKM. The CDR3 DNA sequence: TGTGCCAGCAGCATCCCCGGGACAGGTTTCTACAATGAGCAGTTCTTC. Protein product: CASSIPGTGFYNEQFF.

The CDR3 DNA sequence: TGTGCCAGTAGTACTCAGGGGGCTAGGAGCACAGATACGCAGTATTTT. It specifies CASSTQGARSTDTQYF. The chain couples TRBV19 to TRBJ2-3; the match to TRBD1 covers 8 bases. CDR3 length: 16 residues. Trimming at V came to 4 bases and at J to 0 bases, leaving 6 bases not matched to a gene. The germline gives CDR1 LNHDA, CDR2 SQIVND (reference sequence).

This clone was observed once. This chain uses TRBV5-1 with TRBJ1-3; TRBD1 matches 9 bases. Germline CDR1 reads SGHRS; CDR2 reads YFSETQ. J lost 1 base, V lost 4 bases, and 9 bases had no gene match. The CDR3 length is 17 residues. The CDR3 sequence is CASSIKGQGQSGNTIYF. The CDR3, as DNA: TGCGCCAGCAGCATCAAGGGACAGGGCCAATCTGGAAACACCATATATTTT. Variable domain in full (rest from reference TRBV5-1 and TRBJ1-3): KAGVTQTPRYLIKTRGQQVTLSCSPISGHRSVSWYQQTPGQGLQFLFEYFSETQRNKGNFPGRFSGRQFSNSRSEMNVSTLELGDSALYLCASSIKGQGQSGNTIYFGEGSWLTVV.

The rearrangement uses TRBV6-5 and TRBJ2-7; TRBD1 matches at 7 bases. Germline assignment: CDR1 MNHEY and CDR2 SVGAGI. This CDR3 is built from 14 residues. With V trimmed by 6 bases and J by 2 bases, 7 bases remained unmatched. In DNA, the CDR3 is TGTGCCAGCAGATACAGGGGCCCCGCCTACGAGCAGTACTTC. It translates to CASRYRGPAYEQYF.

The chain is built from TRBV11-3 and TRBJ2-7; 7 bases line up with TRBD2. CDR1 and CDR2 from the germline V gene are SGHNT and YENEEA. The CDR3 spans 15 residues. The J segment lost 7 bases and the V segment lost 3 bases, leaving 12 bases of the junction unmatched. CDR3 coding DNA: TGTGCCAGCAGCTTGGAGATAGGCCAAGCGGGGGAGCAGTACTTC. Its protein product is CASSLEIGQAGEQYF.

The V and J genes are TRBV19 and TRBJ1-3; the match to TRBD1 covers 7 bases. The germline V gene encodes CDR1 LNHDA and CDR2 SQIVND (reference sequence). CDR3 size: 14 residues. Trimming took 6 bases from V and 1 from J; bases not matched to a gene: 3. Here the CDR3 DNA reads TGTGCCAGTAGAGACAGGGCTTCTGGAAACACCATATATTTT. Translation: CASRDRASGNTIYF.

The chain carries TRBV19 and TRBJ2-5; weak D call: TRBD2 (7 bases). The V and J ends lost 3 bases and 2 bases respectively, with 16 bases between them. The germline gives CDR1 LNHDA, CDR2 SQIVND (reference sequence). This CDR3 contains 16 residues. The CDR3 DNA sequence: TGTGCCAGTAGTATTTCCTGGGGGGGGCAACAAGAGACCCAGTACTTC. It is translated as CASSISWGGQQETQYF.

The V call is TRBV2, the J call TRBJ1-1; TRBD1 agrees at 10 bases. Germline V lookup: CDR1 SNHLY, CDR2 FYNNEI. CDR3 length: 16 amino acids. Unmatched junction bases numbered 14, after V lost 9 bases and J lost 4 bases. The CDR3 bases are TGTGCCAGTAAGACAGGGGGCGCGAATTGGTTCACTGAAGCTTTCTTT. This sequence encodes CASKTGGANWFTEAFF.

V usage is TRBV7-8 and J usage is TRBJ2-6; 10 nucleotides match TRBD2. The germline gives CDR1 SGHVS, CDR2 FQNEAQ. The CDR3 loop spans 18 amino acids. V lost 1 base and J lost 0; bases outside the gene matches: 3. CDR3 sequence reads: CASSLVLAGASGANVLTF. CDR3 DNA sequence: TGTGCCAGCAGCTTAGTTCTAGCGGGAGCCTCTGGGGCCAACGTCCTGACTTTC.

This clone showed up just a few times. The rearrangement uses TRBV4-2 and TRBJ2-3, with 9 bases identical to TRBD2. Per germline, CDR1 LGHNA and CDR2 YNFKEQ. The CDR3 contains 15 residues. J gave up 4 bases and V 0 bases, and 2 bases lay outside the gene matches. The CDR3 DNA follows: TGTGCCAGCAGCCAAGAGCGGGGGGGCCCAGATACGCAGTATTTT. Amino acids: CASSQERGGPDTQYF.

This chain connects TRBV9 to TRBJ2-1; 11 bases align to TRBD2. The length of the CDR3 is 15 residues. V lost 5 bases and J lost 5; bases outside the gene matches: 6. CDR1 is SGDLS and CDR2 is YYNGEE in the germline V gene. The CDR3 reads CASSGGTSGDNEQFF. CDR3 DNA sequence: TGTGCCAGCAGTGGCGGGACTAGCGGCGACAATGAGCAGTTCTTC.

As concerns this clone: Within the sample, other DNA sequences also encode this same CDR3. V usage is TRBV6-1 and J usage is TRBJ2-3; 9 bases line up with TRBD2. Germline V gene lookup returns CDR1 MNHNS and CDR2 SASEGT. Losses at the gene ends were 1 base for V and 4 bases for J; bases not matched to a gene: 3. CDR3 length equals 15 residues. The CDR3 loop reads CASSEEAGGADTQYF. The CDR3 DNA is TGTGCCAGCAGTGAAGAAGCGGGGGGAGCAGATACGCAGTATTTT.

The chain couples TRBV27 to TRBJ2-1, with D tentatively TRBD1 (6 bases). Looked up from germline, CDR1 is MNHEY and CDR2 is SMNVEV (reference sequence). V was clipped by 6 bases and J by 4 bases, with 10 bases between them. The CDR3 is made up of 13 amino acids. The CDR3: CASSVDRYNEQFF. DNA of the CDR3: TGTGCCAGCAGCGTCGACAGGTACAATGAGCAGTTCTTC.

This rearrangement joins TRBV2 to TRBJ2-5, with D hard to call. V gave up 4 bases and J gave up 0 bases, with 15 bases separating them. The CDR3 is 16 amino acids. CDR1 SNHLY and CDR2 FYNNEI come from the germline V gene. DNA of the CDR3: TGTGCCAGCAGTGGGCGGCCCCCAGAAGACCAAGAGACCCAGTACTTC. Translated: CASSGRPPEDQETQYF.

This clone appeared a few times. V and J are TRBV7-3 and TRBJ2-5; 9 bases match TRBD2. The trim removed 3 bases at V and 5 bases at J, leaving 7 bases unmatched. This CDR3 spans 15 amino acids. The germline V gene encodes CDR1 SGHTA and CDR2 FQGTGA. The CDR3 nucleotides read TGTGCCAGCAGCTTGTTAGCGGGAGATCTGGAGACCCAGTACTTC. Translating it yields CASSLLAGDLETQYF.

This sequence joins TRBV5-6 and TRBJ2-7; 7 nucleotides line up with TRBD1. Germline values: CDR1 SGHDT, CDR2 YYEEEE. The CDR3 spans 14 residues. Losses at the gene ends were 4 bases for V and 2 bases for J; bases not matched to a gene: 6. The CDR3: CASSLTGNPYEQYF. The CDR3 DNA follows: TGTGCCAGCAGCCTGACAGGGAACCCCTACGAGCAGTACTTC.

This chain connects TRBV13 to TRBJ2-7, with 10 bases that match TRBD2. CDR1 is PRHDT, CDR2 FYEKMQ, per germline (reference sequence). With 0 bases clipped from V and 1 base from J, the junction kept 3 bases outside the gene matches. There are 16 residues in the CDR3. The CDR3 DNA sequence: TGTGCCAGCAGCTTAGGCACTAGCGGGGTGTCCTACGAGCAGTACTTC. Its translation is CASSLGTSGVSYEQYF.

The chain recombines TRBV4-3 with TRBJ2-5, with 9 bases that match TRBD1. The end of the DNA aligns better with TRBJ2-7, so the J call may be wrong. There are 16 residues in the CDR3. Germline CDR1 LGHNA, CDR2 YSLEER. The CDR3 here is CASSQLTGTGLYEQYF. CDR3 sequence (DNA): TGCGCCAGCAGCCAACTTACCGGGACAGGGCTCTACGAGCAGTACTTC.

J is TRBJ1-4 and V is TRBV5-1, with TRBD1 matching over 8 bases. The CDR3 consists of 15 residues. V lost 5 bases to trimming and J lost 3 bases; unmatched junction nucleotides: 6. Germline V lookup: CDR1 SGHRS, CDR2 YFSETQ. The CDR3 coding sequence is TGCGCCAGCAGTTCAGGGGGCTCGGCTAATGAAAAACTGTTTTTT. It is translated as CASSSGGSANEKLFF. Full variable domain (missing parts from reference TRBV5-1 and TRBJ1-4): KAGVTQTPRYLIKTRGQQVTLSCSPISGHRSVSWYQQTPGQGLQFLFEYFSETQRNKGNFPGRFSGRQFSNSRSEMNVSTLELGDSALYLCASSSGGSANEKLFFGSGTQLSVL.

The chain has TRBV28 and TRBJ1-1, with 7 positions matching TRBD1. V was clipped by 4 bases and J by 2 bases; unmatched bases: 4. CDR1 is MDHEN, CDR2 SYDVKM, per germline. This CDR3 contains 14 residues. The CDR3: CASSWDRENTEAFF. In DNA, the CDR3 is TGTGCCAGCAGTTGGGACAGAGAAAACACTGAAGCTTTCTTT.

The chain links TRBV5-4 to TRBJ1-3; D is unclear. The germline V gene encodes CDR1 SGHNT and CDR2 YYREEE (reference sequence). The CDR3 sequence is 16 residues long. The V gene lost 0 bases and the J gene lost 5 bases, with 15 bases spanning the gap. This CDR3 is CASSLELADWRNTIYF. CDR3 bases: TGTGCCAGCAGCTTGGAATTGGCAGACTGGAGAAACACCATATATTTT.